This record concerns one TCR beta chain sequence. The target of this receptor is not known. No clone much larger than this one lies a single base away; base qualities are absent. These data belong to a study of blood T cell repertoires in COVID-19 (TCRdb year 2020). General notes on the study: Collaborator samples came from the United States, Italy and Spain and covered acute and convalescent phases of COVID-19. The material from the prospective study consisted of cDNA or gDNA derived from T cells, B-cell-depleted T cells, or PBMCs. Subjects who had been exposed to COVID-19, were actively infected with it, or had recovered from it provided the deeply sampled blood TCRbeta repertoires that made up the dataset. The repertoires were released in a freely available public database meant as a resource for research on the immune response to SARS-CoV-2. The samples were drawn from the first 160 participants of the ongoing ImmuneRACE study and from over 950 subjects provided by 6 global collaborators. The sample metadata nearly always contained a de-identified subject ID, COVID-19 status, age in years and sex. Where available, HLA class I and class II types were obtained from metadata supplied by the sample provider rather than from assay-based typing.

V trim: 3 bases; J trim: 4 bases; unmatched bases: 14. The germline V gene provides CDR1 SGHRS and CDR2 YFSETQ. Spanning cysteine to phenylalanine, the CDR3 consists of 17 amino acids. The only DNA kept is the CDR3, 51 bases in frame from the first base. One collaborating source in Seattle enrolled patients during active infection and followed them longitudinally through the course of disease. Each collaborating institution followed its own protocols to collect whole blood in K2EDTA tubes. For TCRbeta analysis, collaborators shipped samples in one of three forms: frozen whole blood, isolated PBMCs, or DNA extracted from either of those sample types. TCRbeta CDR3 regions were amplified from genomic DNA by means of the immunoSEQ Assay, a bias-controlled multiplex PCR. The original methods were these. Within the assay, amplification of reference gene primers was used to estimate how many nucleated cells each sample contained. To quantify the absolute abundance of each unique TCRbeta CDR3 rearrangement, sequence reads were collapsed and filtered. For each sample, productive Simpson clonality was calculated by taking the square root of Simpson's diversity index across productive rearrangements. Drawn from immuneACCESS, this table holds only the in-frame rearrangements with V and J called that TCRdb kept. Clones are partly lost; checked studies trace under half to an unresolved V gene and leave the rest unexplained. V and J calls and clone size come straight from that table; D and trimming were deduced from the DNA. The sample includes fewer than 200,000 clones, with around 81% observed a single time. The top ten constitute 10% to 15% of the sample.

Overall results and qualifications from the work: The amount of clinical and demographic metadata varied by source and participant and was provided uncurated.

This sequence uses TRBV5-1 and TRBJ2-7; 9 bases in the junction line up with TRBD2. The sequence was collected from a woman of 80 years or more with COVID-19, enrolled during active disease. Sample: peripheral blood. The DNA sequence reads TGCGCCAGCAGCTCCCCAAGGGATAGCGGGAGTCTTTACGAGCAGTACTTC. Its protein reads: CASSSPRDSGSLYEQYF.